Detailed here is one TCR beta chain. V was cut by 4 bases and J by 9 bases, with 14 bases left in between. Germline V CDR1 and CDR2: SGHTS, YDEGEE. This CDR3 has 13 residues. These data originate in a study of blood T cell repertoires in COVID-19. Sequencing used immunoSEQ multiplex PCR; TCRdb keeps in-frame clones, though not all of them. In the table there are under 200,000 clones, approximately 80% of which are singletons. Material: PBMCs or T cells enriched from blood (not recorded which). V usage is TRBV5-8 and J usage is TRBJ2-1; tentatively, D is TRBD2 (6 bases). The source of this sequence is a woman aged 60 to 75 who had recovered from COVID-19. The CDR3 spells CASSRRGNSEQFF. As DNA, the CDR3 is TGTGCCAGCAGCCGCCGGGGGAACAGTGAGCAGTTCTTC.